Presented here are 20 T cell receptor beta chains from one specimen sequenced in a study of cytotoxic CD8 clonotypes in ibrutinib-treated CLL. Sequenced by immunoSEQ multiplex PCR; TCRdb stores in-frame clones only, minus some. The sample lists hundreds of thousands of clones, around 66% occurring once. The sequenced sample was PBMCs, obtained after 36 months of ibrutinib treatment. The receptors derive from a human donor with chronic lymphocytic leukemia.

The J gene is TRBJ1-2, the V gene TRBV4-3, with TRBD1 matching 8 bases. From germline, CDR1 is LGHNA and CDR2 YSLEER. This CDR3 has 17 residues. Trimming cost V 0 bases and J 4 bases; bases outside gene matches: 10. CDR3 nucleotide sequence: TGCGCCAGCAGCCAAGATAATTGGGGCAGGGGGCTCTATGGCTACACCTTC. It translates to CASSQDNWGRGLYGYTF.

J is TRBJ1-4 and V is TRBV25-1, with D maybe TRBD1 (6 bases). CDR1 and CDR2 (germline): MGHDK, SYGVNS. The CDR3 runs 15 residues. V was pared by 2 bases and J by 3 bases, with 10 bases between. CDR3 residues: CASSETGSSNEKLFF. As DNA, the CDR3 is TGTGCCAGCAGTGAAACAGGGTCCTCTAATGAAAAACTGTTTTTT.

The gene calls are TRBV6-5 and TRBJ1-2; D remains ambiguous. Trimming left V 6 bases short and J 7 bases short, with 15 bases between. Per germline, CDR1 MNHEY and CDR2 SVGAGI. CDR3 length: 13 residues. The DNA of the CDR3 is TGTGCCAGCAGCCACAACGGGGAGGGTGGCTACACCTTC. Protein product: CASSHNGEGGYTF.

The J gene is TRBJ2-7, the V gene TRBV19, with 7 nucleotides matching TRBD1. The CDR3 contains 17 residues. Germline-derived CDR1 and CDR2 are LNHDA and SQIVND (reference sequence). The J segment lost 6 bases and the V segment lost 4 bases, leaving 18 bases of the junction unmatched. Written as DNA, the CDR3 is TGTGCCAGTAGTAAAGACTCGCTGACAGGGAACCCGGGCGAGCAGTACTTC. Amino acids: CASSKDSLTGNPGEQYF.

This clone was counted a few times. This chain links TRBV6-1 with TRBJ2-7; D may be TRBD1 (5 bases). V lost 8 bases, J lost 0 bases, and 14 bases lay in between. Germline V gives CDR1 MNHNS, CDR2 SASEGT. The CDR3 length is 14 residues. This chain's CDR3 is CASRGRAFSYEQYF. CDR3 DNA sequence: TGTGCCAGCCGAGGCAGGGCTTTCTCCTACGAGCAGTACTTC.

CDR3 loop: CASSLGTSGLQETQYF. In DNA, the CDR3 is TGCGCCAGCAGCTTGGGGACTAGCGGGCTACAAGAGACCCAGTACTTC. This rearrangement joins TRBV5-1 to TRBJ2-5, with 11 nucleotides matching TRBD2. CDR1 and CDR2 (germline): SGHRS, YFSETQ. The ends lost 0 bases at V and 2 bases at J; junction bases unmatched: 3. The CDR3 length is 16 residues.

V and J are TRBV11-2 and TRBJ2-2; TRBD1 agrees at 7 bases. The CDR3 sequence is 17 residues long. V lost 4 bases to trimming and J lost 3 bases; unmatched junction nucleotides: 11. Per the germline V gene, CDR1 is SGHAT and CDR2 is FQNNGV. Here the CDR3 reads CASSSLGHGTDTGELFF. CDR3 sequence (DNA): TGTGCCAGCAGCTCCCTCGGCCACGGGACAGACACCGGGGAGCTGTTTTTT.

The chain combines TRBV15 with TRBJ2-5; D remains unclear. The CDR3 is 14 amino acids. Germline CDR1 and CDR2: LNHNV and YYDKDF (reference sequence). V was pared by 3 bases and J by 4 bases, with 12 bases between. CDR3 sequence: CATSRGYTSETQYF. In DNA, the CDR3 is TGTGCCACCAGCAGGGGCTATACTTCAGAGACCCAGTACTTC.

V usage is TRBV19 and J usage is TRBJ2-5; 7 bases match TRBD1. The trim removed 3 bases at V and 4 bases at J, leaving 5 bases unmatched. Germline CDR1 and CDR2: LNHDA and SQIVND (reference sequence). There are 14 residues in the CDR3. CDR3 protein: CASSIYRGSETQYF. The DNA of the CDR3 is TGTGCCAGTAGTATCTACAGGGGATCAGAGACCCAGTACTTC.

The V call is TRBV2, the J call TRBJ2-1; D unclear. The CDR3 loop spans 12 amino acids. The V gene's germline CDR1 is SNHLY and CDR2 FYNNEI. The V end lost 6 bases, the J end lost 6 bases, and 9 bases lay between the germline ends. CDR3 nucleotides: TGTGCCAGCAGGACAAGCGTCAATGAGCAGTTCTTC. Its translation is CASRTSVNEQFF.

The V call is TRBV9, the J call TRBJ2-5, with D maybe TRBD1 (6 bases). V was shortened by 3 bases and J by 0 bases, with 18 bases between the two germline ends. Germline V lookup: CDR1 SGDLS, CDR2 YYNGEE. The CDR3 loop spans 17 amino acids. In DNA, the CDR3 is TGTGCCAGCAGCGACTCGGGACAAGCTTGGTACCAAGAGACCCAGTACTTC. This translates into CASSDSGQAWYQETQYF.

The V and J genes are TRBV5-1 and TRBJ2-3; 7 bases are a match to TRBD1. This CDR3 is built from 19 residues. V trimming: 0 bases; J trimming: 1 base; junction bases outside the gene matches: 14. The germline V gene has CDR1 SGHRS and CDR2 YFSETQ. The CDR3 sequence is CASSLAPTGLLGGTDTQYF. As DNA, the CDR3 is TGCGCCAGCAGCTTGGCGCCGACAGGGCTACTGGGAGGCACAGATACGCAGTATTTT. The variable domain in full, with the rest retrieved from reference TRBV5-1 and TRBJ2-3, is KAGVTQTPRYLIKTRGQQVTLSCSPISGHRSVSWYQQTPGQGLQFLFEYFSETQRNKGNFPGRFSGRQFSNSRSEMNVSTLELGDSALYLCASSLAPTGLLGGTDTQYFGPGTRLTVL.

This clone is judged medium-sized. The gene calls are TRBV7-6 and TRBJ1-1; D uncertain. Trimming stripped 3 bases from V and 0 bases from J, with 5 bases between. Germline-derived CDR1 and CDR2 are SGHVS and FNYEAQ. This CDR3 has 13 residues. The CDR3, as DNA: TGTGCCAGCAGCTTTGCCATGAACACTGAAGCTTTCTTT. Amino acids: CASSFAMNTEAFF.

DNA for the CDR3: TGTGCCAGCAGGCCCTTAATGAACACCGGGGAGCTGTTTTTT. Protein: CASRPLMNTGELFF. This chain uses TRBV2 with TRBJ2-2; the D is unclear. From germline, CDR1 is SNHLY and CDR2 FYNNEI. The V gene lost 6 bases and the J gene lost 1 base, with 9 bases spanning the gap. There are 14 residues in the CDR3.

The J gene is TRBJ2-7, the V gene TRBV7-2; TRBD2 aligns across 8 bases. Germline assignment: CDR1 SGHTA and CDR2 FQGNSA. CDR3 length: 15 amino acids. J gave up 2 bases and V 3 bases, and 6 bases lay outside the gene matches. The CDR3 DNA is TGTGCCAGCAGCTTCGGACTAGCTGAAGCCTACGAGCAGTACTTC. It specifies CASSFGLAEAYEQYF.

The CDR3 loop is CASSLGGIVDEQFF. The CDR3 coding sequence is TGTGCCAGCAGCTTAGGCGGGATAGTTGATGAGCAGTTCTTC. The chain links TRBV7-3 to TRBJ2-1; maybe TRBD2 (6 bases). Germline lookup yields CDR1 SGHTA and CDR2 FQGTGA. Trimming removed 2 bases from V and 8 bases from J, with 13 bases in between. CDR3 length equals 14 residues.

In regard to this clone: Given a much more abundant clone one base away, this may be a read error. Within the sample, other DNA sequences also encode this same CDR3. The V and J genes are TRBV7-9 and TRBJ2-7; the D is unclear. The CDR3 consists of 11 residues. The V gene lost 4 bases and the J gene lost 6 bases, with 7 bases spanning the gap. The germline V gene has CDR1 SEHNR and CDR2 FQNEAQ (reference sequence). CDR3 in amino acids: CASSSSGEQYF. CDR3 in DNA: TGTGCCAGCAGCTCTAGTGGCGAGCAGTACTTC.

The rearrangement uses TRBV11-2 and TRBJ2-3, with a tentative D call TRBD2 (6 bases). CDR1 SGHAT and CDR2 FQNNGV come from the germline V gene. The CDR3 covers 17 residues. V lost 5 bases and J 5 bases, leaving 23 bases between the germline ends. The CDR3 here is CASSPLPRERREDTQYF. The CDR3 bases are TGTGCCAGCAGCCCACTCCCCAGGGAGAGGAGGGAAGATACGCAGTATTTT. Filled out from reference TRBV11-2 and TRBJ2-3, the complete variable domain reads EAGVAQSPRYKIIEKRQSVAFWCNPISGHATLYWYQQILGQGPKLLIQFQNNGVVDDSQLPKDRFSAERLKGVDSTLKIQPAKLEDSAVYLCASSPLPRERREDTQYFGPGTRLTVL.

This clone was detected only a few times. The CDR3 is CASSLSTGSAVGEAFF. The DNA for the CDR3 is TGTGCCAGCAGCTTATCGACAGGGTCGGCCGTTGGTGAAGCTTTCTTT. V and J are TRBV7-9 and TRBJ1-1, with 7 bases aligning to TRBD1. Per the germline V gene, CDR1 is SEHNR and CDR2 is FQNEAQ (reference sequence). With V trimmed by 2 bases and J by 7 bases, 13 bases remained unmatched. This CDR3 spans 16 amino acids.

V and J are TRBV5-1 and TRBJ2-7; 8 bases are shared with TRBD2. CDR1 is SGHRS and CDR2 is YFSETQ in the germline V gene. V was pared by 0 bases and J by 2 bases, with 1 base of the junction left unmatched. This CDR3 spans 14 amino acids. This CDR3 is CASSLETSAYEQYF. CDR3 nucleotide sequence: TGCGCCAGCAGCTTGGAGACTAGCGCCTACGAGCAGTACTTC.